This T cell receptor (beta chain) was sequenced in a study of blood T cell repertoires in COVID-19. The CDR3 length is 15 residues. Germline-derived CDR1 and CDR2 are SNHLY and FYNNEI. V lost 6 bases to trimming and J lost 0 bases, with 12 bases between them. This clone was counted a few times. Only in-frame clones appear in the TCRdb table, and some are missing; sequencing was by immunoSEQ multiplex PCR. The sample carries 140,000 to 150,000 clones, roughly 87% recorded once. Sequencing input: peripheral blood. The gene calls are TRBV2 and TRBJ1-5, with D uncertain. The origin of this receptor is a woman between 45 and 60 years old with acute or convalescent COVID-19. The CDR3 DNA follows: TGTGCCAGCAGACTTGACTTAAGTAGCAATCAGCCCCAGCATTTT. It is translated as CASRLDLSSNQPQHF.